The 22 T cell receptor beta chains listed next were all sequenced from one sample in a study of shared clonotypes between healthy human individuals. TCRdb's table, derived via immunoSEQ multiplex PCR, lists solely in-frame clones and lacks some. The sample carries millions of clones, just over 90% recorded once. Sequences were obtained from naive CD4+ T cells sorted from blood. Subset here: CD45RA+ positively selected. The receptors were gathered from a man aged 18 to 29 in good health.

The CDR3: CASTERQGGGNTIYF. The CDR3 DNA reads as TGTGCCAGCACTGAGCGGCAGGGTGGTGGAAACACCATATATTTT. This chain connects TRBV6-5 to TRBJ1-3, with D possibly TRBD1 on 5 matching bases. This CDR3 has 15 amino acids. Germline loops: CDR1 MNHEY, CDR2 SVGAGI. Trimming took off 7 bases at V and 3 bases at J, with 16 bases between the two ends.

This clone came up once. DNA of the CDR3: TGTGCCAGCAGTGACGACCTTAAAGGCACAGATACGCAGTATTTT. As protein: CASSDDLKGTDTQYF. V gene TRBV25-1 combines with J gene TRBJ2-3; D is unclear. Germline CDR1 and CDR2: MGHDK and SYGVNS. The ends were cut back, 3 bases at V and 1 base at J, with 11 bases in the middle. The CDR3 sequence is 15 residues long.

This clone was counted only a few times. The chain joins TRBV28 to TRBJ1-1; D is unclear. The CDR3 consists of 15 residues. Between the trimmed V and J ends, which lost 3 bases and 0 bases, there was a span of 11 bases. Per germline, CDR1 MDHEN and CDR2 SYDVKM. The CDR3: CASSFVRILNTEAFF. CDR3 sequence (DNA): TGTGCCAGCAGTTTTGTAAGGATCCTGAACACTGAAGCTTTCTTT. Full variable domain (missing parts from reference TRBV28 and TRBJ1-1): DVKVTQSSRYLVKRTGEKVFLECVQDMDHENMFWYRQDPGLGLRLIYFSYDVKMKEKGDIPEGYSVSREKKERFSLILESASTNQTSMYLCASSFVRILNTEAFFGQGTRLTVV.

As concerns this clone: This specimen includes other DNA sequences encoding the same CDR3. The V call is TRBV6-5, the J call TRBJ1-2, with D possibly matching TRBD1 (5 bases). Germline-derived CDR1 and CDR2 are MNHEY and SVGAGI. The length of the CDR3 is 12 residues. V was clipped by 6 bases and J by 4 bases, with 9 bases between them. The DNA for the CDR3 is TGTGCCAGCAGACGGGACTCCTATGGCTACACCTTC. Translation gives CASRRDSYGYTF.

CDR3 sequence: CASSGWTGLDEQFF. The CDR3 DNA reads as TGTGCCAGCAGTGGCTGGACAGGTCTCGATGAGCAGTTCTTC. This sequence joins TRBV6-1 and TRBJ2-1; TRBD1 matches at 7 bases. Germline V lookup: CDR1 MNHNS, CDR2 SASEGT. The CDR3 has 14 amino acids. Germline trimming cut 4 bases from V and 8 bases from J; bases unmatched to any gene: 8.

The V and J genes are TRBV9 and TRBJ2-1; D gene uncertain. V shed 0 bases and J shed 3 bases, with 7 bases lying between them. The CDR3 runs to 14 residues. Germline values: CDR1 SGDLS, CDR2 YYNGEE. The CDR3 region has the DNA TGTGCCAGCAGCGTAGAACCCCTCTACAATGAGCAGTTCTTC. Translating it yields CASSVEPLYNEQFF.

V gene TRBV5-1 combines with J gene TRBJ2-5; D is uncertain. Trimming cost V 7 bases and J 1 base, with 17 bases left between them. CDR1 and CDR2 from the germline V gene are SGHRS and YFSETQ. This CDR3 region has 15 residues. The chain's CDR3 is CASFPIPGLQETQYF. The DNA of the CDR3 is TGCGCCAGCTTTCCAATCCCCGGGCTCCAAGAGACCCAGTACTTC.

The chain combines TRBV6-1 with TRBJ1-1; D is ambiguous. The CDR3 totals 14 residues. The germline gives CDR1 MNHNS, CDR2 SASEGT. Trimming shortened V by 4 bases and J by 1 base, and 10 bases separated the two germline ends. The CDR3, as DNA: TGTGCCAGCAGTGTCGACCTGGGGAACACTGAAGCTTTCTTT. It encodes CASSVDLGNTEAFF.

The genes are TRBV5-4 and TRBJ2-7; weak D call: TRBD1 (6 bases). Germline CDR1 is SGHNT and CDR2 is YYREEE (reference sequence). V was pared by 0 bases and J by 2 bases, with 12 bases between. The CDR3 loop spans 15 amino acids. The CDR3 sequence: CASSLGDTKTYEQYF. The CDR3 DNA follows: TGTGCCAGCAGCTTGGGGGACACCAAAACCTACGAGCAGTACTTC.

The V call is TRBV10-3, the J call TRBJ2-2; tentatively, D is TRBD1 or TRBD2 (6 bases each). Germline V lookup: CDR1 ENHRY, CDR2 SYGVKD. Trimming removed 4 bases from V and 3 bases from J, with 9 bases in between. The CDR3 spans 14 residues. The CDR3 protein is CAISVGGYTGELFF. The CDR3 bases are TGTGCCATCAGTGTAGGGGGGTACACCGGGGAGCTGTTTTTT.

The chain employs TRBV15 and TRBJ2-5; D perhaps matches TRBD1 (6 bases). The V and J ends lost 3 bases and 5 bases respectively, with 19 bases between them. CDR3 length: 16 residues. Germline V lookup: CDR1 LNHNV, CDR2 YYDKDF (reference sequence). The CDR3 DNA reads as TGTGCCACCAGCAGGTTCCGATCAGGGGTTGGGGAGACCCAGTACTTC. Translating it yields CATSRFRSGVGETQYF.

Here the CDR3 DNA reads TGCGCCAGCAGCCTGGGACAGGGGGATGTGCAGTTCTTC. This encodes CASSLGQGDVQFF. V gene TRBV5-1 combines with J gene TRBJ2-1, with 11 bases lining up with TRBD1. In germline, CDR1 is SGHRS, CDR2 YFSETQ. The CDR3 totals 13 residues. The trim removed 4 bases at V and 12 bases at J, leaving 6 bases unmatched.

The chain joins TRBV21-1 to TRBJ2-7; TRBD1 is taken as the D call from the table, unchecked against the DNA. TRBV21-1 is flagged as a pseudogene. The CDR3 spans 12 residues. The CDR3 sequence is CAREATGYEQYF. The CDR3, as DNA: TGTGCCAGGGAGGCGACAGGCTACGAGCAGTACTTC.

The V call is TRBV5-1, the J call TRBJ2-3, with 8 nucleotides matching TRBD2. The CDR3 runs 15 residues. From germline, CDR1 is SGHRS and CDR2 YFSETQ. The V gene end was trimmed by 3 bases and the J gene end by 5 bases; junction bases not matched to a gene: 8. CDR3 nucleotide sequence: TGCGCCAGCAGCTCGACGGGGGGGCCAAGAGATACGCAGTATTTT. As protein: CASSSTGGPRDTQYF. The full variable domain, in which reference TRBV5-1 and TRBJ2-3 provide the parts outside the CDR3, is KAGVTQTPRYLIKTRGQQVTLSCSPISGHRSVSWYQQTPGQGLQFLFEYFSETQRNKGNFPGRFSGRQFSNSRSEMNVSTLELGDSALYLCASSSTGGPRDTQYFGPGTRLTVL.

To note about this clone: One end of the junction does not line up with germline, which may come from a read error. The chain joins TRBV7-7 to TRBJ2-5; possibly TRBD1 or TRBD2 for D (5 bases each). This CDR3 contains 13 residues. Per the germline V gene, CDR1 is SSHAT and CDR2 is FNYEAQ (reference sequence). The CDR3 is CASSQDGTETQYF. CDR3 coding DNA: TGTGCTAGCAGCCAGGACGGGACGGAGACCCAGTACTTC.

This clone occurred once. J is TRBJ1-2 and V is TRBV5-1, with D possibly matching TRBD1 (6 bases). The CDR3 is made up of 15 amino acids. Germline V lookup: CDR1 SGHRS, CDR2 YFSETQ. V lost 0 bases and J 0 bases, leaving 9 bases between the germline ends. As DNA, the CDR3 is TGCGCCAGCAGCTTGGAAGGGGGGACTAACTATGGCTACACCTTC. This sequence encodes CASSLEGGTNYGYTF.

Concerning this clone: This sample also contains other DNA sequences that code for the same CDR3. The chain joins TRBV19 to TRBJ1-1, with TRBD1 as a possible D gene (5 bases). Trimming stripped 3 bases from V and 1 base from J, with 9 bases between. The CDR3 is made up of 14 amino acids. CDR1 and CDR2 from the germline V gene are LNHDA and SQIVND (reference sequence). The CDR3 is CASSMGQGNTEAFF. The DNA of the CDR3 is TGTGCCAGTAGTATGGGCCAGGGGAACACTGAAGCTTTCTTT.

Note on this clone: This specimen includes other DNA sequences encoding the same CDR3. The chain employs TRBV18 and TRBJ2-1; 8 nucleotides match TRBD2. In germline, CDR1 is KGHSH, CDR2 LQKENI. After removal of 0 bases from V and 6 bases from J, the junction contained 4 bases not matched to a gene. This CDR3 spans 15 amino acids. The CDR3 reads CASSPPSGGGNEQFF. DNA for the CDR3: TGTGCCAGCTCACCACCGTCCGGGGGGGGCAATGAGCAGTTCTTC.

The chain is built from TRBV5-1 and TRBJ2-1; D tentatively fits TRBD1 or TRBD2 (6 bases each). The V gene lost 1 base and the J gene lost 1 base, with 12 bases spanning the gap. Germline V gene data show CDR1 as SGHRS and CDR2 as YFSETQ. CDR3 length: 16 residues. The DNA for the CDR3 is TGCGCCAGCAGCTTGACAGAAGGGGGGTCCTACAATGAGCAGTTCTTC. This gives the protein CASSLTEGGSYNEQFF.

This clone came up once. The rearrangement links TRBV7-2 to TRBJ2-2; no definite D call. The CDR3 is made up of 15 amino acids. V lost 4 bases and J lost 6, with 15 bases in between. From germline, CDR1 is SGHTA and CDR2 FQGNSA. The CDR3 DNA reads as TGTGCCAGCAGCTCCTTGGTAACTGGCGCCGGGGAGCTGTTTTTT. Translation gives CASSSLVTGAGELFF.

The chain employs TRBV29-1 and TRBJ2-1; TRBD2 matches at 7 bases. This CDR3 contains 15 residues. After removal of 6 bases from V and 5 bases from J, the junction contained 13 bases not matched to a gene. Germline loops: CDR1 SQVTM, CDR2 ANQGSEA. In nucleotides, the CDR3 is TGCAGCGTCCTCAGCGGGACGATCCTCAACAATGAGCAGTTCTTC. Translation: CSVLSGTILNNEQFF.

The gene calls are TRBV9 and TRBJ2-1, with D possibly being TRBD2 (6 bases). Germline assignment: CDR1 SGDLS and CDR2 YYNGEE. V was shortened by 0 bases and J by 5 bases, with 12 bases between the two germline ends. This CDR3 region has 15 residues. The CDR3 DNA reads as TGTGCCAGCAGCGTAGTGGGGGGTGTAAACAATGAGCAGTTCTTC. Amino acids: CASSVVGGVNNEQFF.